This TCR beta chain was recovered during a study of PD-L1 blockade in urothelial cancer. About the study: Patients' atezolizumab regimen, 1,200 mg intravenously every 3 weeks, began in the mid-2010s. Bladder-origin urothelial cancer in males described about 85% of the roughly 29 patients. Blood-derived samples held a median around 140,000 T cells.

Specified time point: peripheral blood 6 weeks after treatment start. PCRs were each spiked with synthetic TCR analog templates. Libraries were prepared by immunoSEQ multiplex PCR; TCRdb keeps only in-frame clonotypes and omits some of them. This sample has 40,000 to 45,000 clones, with 70% to 90% found just once. Deletions cut 6 bases from V and 4 bases from J, with 10 bases between. CDR3 length: 13 amino acids. Germline CDR1 and CDR2: SGHVS and FQNEAQ. Source: PBMCs, taken around atezolizumab (anti-PD-L1) treatment. The sequence derives from a man aged 65 to 85 with urothelial cancer. The rearrangement uses TRBV7-8 and TRBJ2-1; a possible D gene is TRBD1 (6 bases). CDR3 in DNA: TGTGCCAGCAGTACCGGACAGTACAATGAGCAGTTCTTC. Residues: CASSTGQYNEQFF.